Detailed here is one T cell receptor (beta chain). As yet, its antigen is unknown. The germline V gene has CDR1 MDHEN and CDR2 SYDVKM. Trimming removed 7 bases from V and 5 bases from J, with 7 bases in between. The CDR3 consists of 11 residues. This sample is part of a study of cytomegalovirus exposure and HLA in healthy donors. The study, taken as a whole, reports: Cytomegalovirus status, reportedly, was diagnosed with high specificity and sensitivity by the classifier. The listing of 150 to 200 TCR beta chains classed them as cytomegalovirus-associated.

The PCR used 60 Vbeta and 13 Jbeta primers. Repertoires were generated with immunoSEQ multiplex PCR, while TCRdb's copy carries only in-frame clones and drops some. The sample includes some 90,000 clones, around 75% seen only once; the top ten take about 2.9%. Sequencing used PBMCs. The chain employs TRBV28 and TRBJ2-3; possible D gene TRBD1, 6 bases. This sequence was found in a man aged 35 to 55 in good health and CMV-seronegative. CDR3 bases: TGTGCCAGCAACAGGGTAGATACGCAGTATTTT. Its translation: CASNRVDTQYF.